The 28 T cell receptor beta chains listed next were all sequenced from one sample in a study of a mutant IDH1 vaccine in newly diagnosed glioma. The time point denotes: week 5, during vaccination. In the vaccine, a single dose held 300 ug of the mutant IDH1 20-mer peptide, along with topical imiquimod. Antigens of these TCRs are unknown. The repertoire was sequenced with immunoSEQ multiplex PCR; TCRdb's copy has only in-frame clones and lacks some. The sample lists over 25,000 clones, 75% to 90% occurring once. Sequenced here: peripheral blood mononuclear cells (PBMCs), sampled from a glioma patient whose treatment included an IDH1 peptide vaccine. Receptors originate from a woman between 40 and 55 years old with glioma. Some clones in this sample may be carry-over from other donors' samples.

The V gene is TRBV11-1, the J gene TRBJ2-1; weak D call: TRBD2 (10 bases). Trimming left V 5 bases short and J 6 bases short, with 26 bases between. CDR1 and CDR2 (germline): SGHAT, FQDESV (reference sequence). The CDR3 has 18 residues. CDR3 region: CASSPGQGWLAGVNEQFF. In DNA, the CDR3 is TGTGCCAGCAGCCCGGGACAGGGATGGCTAGCGGGAGTCAATGAGCAGTTCTTC.

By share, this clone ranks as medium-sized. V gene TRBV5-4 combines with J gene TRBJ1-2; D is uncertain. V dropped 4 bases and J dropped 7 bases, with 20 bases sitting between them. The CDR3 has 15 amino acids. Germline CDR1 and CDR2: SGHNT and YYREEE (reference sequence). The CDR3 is CASSHLSSRTGGYTF. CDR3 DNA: TGTGCCAGCAGCCATTTATCTTCCAGGACGGGTGGCTACACCTTC.

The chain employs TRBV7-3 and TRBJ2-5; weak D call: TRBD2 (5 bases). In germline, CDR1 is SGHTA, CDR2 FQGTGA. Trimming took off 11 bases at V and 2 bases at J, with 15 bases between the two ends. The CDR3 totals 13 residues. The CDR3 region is CAVPLAEQETQYF. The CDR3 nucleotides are TGTGCCGTGCCTCTAGCAGAACAAGAGACCCAGTACTTC.

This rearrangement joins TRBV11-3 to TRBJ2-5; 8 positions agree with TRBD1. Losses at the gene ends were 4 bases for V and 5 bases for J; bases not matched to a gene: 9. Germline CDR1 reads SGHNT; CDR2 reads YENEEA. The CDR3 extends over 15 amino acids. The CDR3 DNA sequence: TGTGCCAGCAGCTCGTCCCGGGACAGGAGGGAGACCCAGTACTTC. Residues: CASSSSRDRRETQYF.

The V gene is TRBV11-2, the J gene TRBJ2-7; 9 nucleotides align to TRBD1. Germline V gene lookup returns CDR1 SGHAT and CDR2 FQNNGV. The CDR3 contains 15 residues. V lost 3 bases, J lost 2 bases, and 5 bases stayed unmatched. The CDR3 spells CASSFGQGFAYEQYF. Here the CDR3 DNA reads TGTGCCAGCAGCTTTGGACAGGGGTTTGCCTACGAGCAGTACTTC.

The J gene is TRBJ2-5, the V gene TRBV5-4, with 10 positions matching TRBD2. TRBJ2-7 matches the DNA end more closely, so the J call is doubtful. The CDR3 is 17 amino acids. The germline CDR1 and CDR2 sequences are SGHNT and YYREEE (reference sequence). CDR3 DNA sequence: TGTGCCAGCACCCCGGGTTTAGCGGGAGGTTCAGGTTACGAGCAGTACTTC. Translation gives CASTPGLAGGSGYEQYF.

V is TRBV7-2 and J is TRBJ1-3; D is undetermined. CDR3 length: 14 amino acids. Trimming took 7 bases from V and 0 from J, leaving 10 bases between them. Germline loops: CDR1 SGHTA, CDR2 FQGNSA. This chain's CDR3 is CASTHSSSGNTIYF. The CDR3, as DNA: TGTGCCAGCACCCACTCGAGCTCTGGAAACACCATATATTTT.

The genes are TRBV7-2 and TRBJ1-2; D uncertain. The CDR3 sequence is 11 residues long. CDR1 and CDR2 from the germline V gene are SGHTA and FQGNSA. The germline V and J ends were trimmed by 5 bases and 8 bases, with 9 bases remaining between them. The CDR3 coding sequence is TGTGCCAGCAGCCCTCAAGGGGGCTACACCTTC. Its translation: CASSPQGGYTF.

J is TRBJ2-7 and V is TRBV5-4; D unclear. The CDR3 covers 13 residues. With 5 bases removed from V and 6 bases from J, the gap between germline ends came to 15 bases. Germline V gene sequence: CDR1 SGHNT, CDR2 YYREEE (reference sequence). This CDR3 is CASREELSLEQYF. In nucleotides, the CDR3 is TGTGCCAGCAGAGAGGAACTTTCCCTCGAGCAGTACTTC.

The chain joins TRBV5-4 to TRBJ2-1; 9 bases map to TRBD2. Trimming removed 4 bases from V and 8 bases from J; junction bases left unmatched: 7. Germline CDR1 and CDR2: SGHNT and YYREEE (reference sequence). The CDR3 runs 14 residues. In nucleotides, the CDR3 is TGTGCCAGCAGCGGACCGGGACTAGCCGATGAGCAGTTCTTC. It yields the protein CASSGPGLADEQFF.

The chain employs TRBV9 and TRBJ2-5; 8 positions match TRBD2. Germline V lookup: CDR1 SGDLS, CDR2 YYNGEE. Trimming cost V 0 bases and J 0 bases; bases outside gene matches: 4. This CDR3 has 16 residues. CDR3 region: CASSVAGGPHQETQYF. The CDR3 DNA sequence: TGTGCCAGCAGCGTAGCGGGAGGGCCACACCAAGAGACCCAGTACTTC.

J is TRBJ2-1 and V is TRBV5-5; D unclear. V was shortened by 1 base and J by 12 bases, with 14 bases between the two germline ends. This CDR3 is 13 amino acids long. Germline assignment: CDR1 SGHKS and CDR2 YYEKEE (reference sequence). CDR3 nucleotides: TGTGCCAGCAGCTTGCTTGGGCCGGTAGGGCAGTTCTTC. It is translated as CASSLLGPVGQFF.

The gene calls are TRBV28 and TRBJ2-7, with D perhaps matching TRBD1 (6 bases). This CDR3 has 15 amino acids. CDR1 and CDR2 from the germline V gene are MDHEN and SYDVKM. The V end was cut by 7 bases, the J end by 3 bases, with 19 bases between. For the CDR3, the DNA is TGTGCCAGCAATCCGGTACAGGGTCCCCACTACGAGCAGTACTTC. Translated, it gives CASNPVQGPHYEQYF.

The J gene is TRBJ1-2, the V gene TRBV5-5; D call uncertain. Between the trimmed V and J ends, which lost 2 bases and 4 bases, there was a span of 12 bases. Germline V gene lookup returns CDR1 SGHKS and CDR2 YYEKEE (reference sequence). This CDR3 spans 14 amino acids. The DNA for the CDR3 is TGTGCCAGCAGCTTCCCAAGTGAAGGCTATGGCTACACCTTC. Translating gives CASSFPSEGYGYTF. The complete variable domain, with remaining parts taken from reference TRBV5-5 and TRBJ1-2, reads DAGVTQSPTHLIKTRGQQVTLRCSPISGHKSVSWYQQVLGQGPQFIFQYYEKEERGRGNFPDRFSARQFPNYSSELNVNALLLGDSALYLCASSFPSEGYGYTFGSGTRLTVV.

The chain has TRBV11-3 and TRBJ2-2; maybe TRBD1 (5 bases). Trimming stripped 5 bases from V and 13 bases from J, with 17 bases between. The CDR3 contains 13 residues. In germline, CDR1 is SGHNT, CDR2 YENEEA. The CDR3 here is CASSVRGTGRLFF. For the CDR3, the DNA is TGTGCCAGCAGCGTACGAGGTACAGGACGGCTGTTTTTT.

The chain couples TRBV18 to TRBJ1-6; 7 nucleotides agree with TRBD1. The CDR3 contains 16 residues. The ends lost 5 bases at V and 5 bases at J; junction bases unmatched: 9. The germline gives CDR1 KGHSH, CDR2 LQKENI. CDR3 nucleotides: TGTGCCAGCTCAACTACTACAGGGGCTCATAATTCACCCCTCCACTTT. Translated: CASSTTTGAHNSPLHF. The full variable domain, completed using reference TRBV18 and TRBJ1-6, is NAGVMQNPRHLVRRRGQEARLRCSPMKGHSHVYWYRQLPEEGLKFMVYLQKENIIDESGMPKERFSAEFPKEGPSILRIQQVVRGDSAAYFCASSTTTGAHNSPLHFGNGTRLTVT.

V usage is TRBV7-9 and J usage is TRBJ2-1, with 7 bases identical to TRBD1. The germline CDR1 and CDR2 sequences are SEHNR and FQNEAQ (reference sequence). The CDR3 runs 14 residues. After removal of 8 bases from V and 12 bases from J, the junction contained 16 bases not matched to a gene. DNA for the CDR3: TGTGCCAGCGGGCCGGGACAGATTTCTTGGGGGCAGTTCTTC. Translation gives CASGPGQISWGQFF.

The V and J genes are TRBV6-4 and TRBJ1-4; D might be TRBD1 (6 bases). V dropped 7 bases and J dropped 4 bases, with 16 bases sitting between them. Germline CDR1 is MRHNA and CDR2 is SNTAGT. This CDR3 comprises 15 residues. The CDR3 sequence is CASIESRTVNEKLFF. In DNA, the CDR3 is TGTGCCAGCATCGAAAGTAGGACAGTTAATGAAAAACTGTTTTTT.

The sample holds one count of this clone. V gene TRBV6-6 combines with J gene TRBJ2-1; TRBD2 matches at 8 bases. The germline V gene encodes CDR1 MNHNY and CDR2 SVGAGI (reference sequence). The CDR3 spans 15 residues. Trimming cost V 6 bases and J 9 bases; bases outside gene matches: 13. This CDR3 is CASSSGTRGIGEQFF. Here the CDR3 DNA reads TGTGCCAGCAGCTCCGGGACTAGAGGTATCGGTGAGCAGTTCTTC.

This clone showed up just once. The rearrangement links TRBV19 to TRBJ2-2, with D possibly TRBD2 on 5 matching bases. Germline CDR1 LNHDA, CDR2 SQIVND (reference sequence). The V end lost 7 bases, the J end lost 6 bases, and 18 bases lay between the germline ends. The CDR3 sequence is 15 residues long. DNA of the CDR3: TGTGCCAGTACTCCCCTTAGTCGGGAATCCGGGGAGCTGTTTTTT. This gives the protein CASTPLSRESGELFF.

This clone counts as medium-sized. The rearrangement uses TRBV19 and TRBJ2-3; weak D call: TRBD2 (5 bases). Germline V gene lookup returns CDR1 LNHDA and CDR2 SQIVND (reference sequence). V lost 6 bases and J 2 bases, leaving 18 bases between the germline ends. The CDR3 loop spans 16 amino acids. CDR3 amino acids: CASSLRRPTHTDTQYF. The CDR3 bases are TGTGCCAGTAGCCTGAGGAGGCCTACCCACACAGATACGCAGTATTTT.

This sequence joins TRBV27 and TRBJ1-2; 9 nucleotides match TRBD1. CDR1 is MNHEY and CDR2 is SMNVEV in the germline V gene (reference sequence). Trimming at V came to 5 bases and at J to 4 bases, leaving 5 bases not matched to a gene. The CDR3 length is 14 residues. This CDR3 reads CASSPDRGGYGYTF. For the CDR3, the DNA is TGTGCCAGCAGTCCCGACAGGGGGGGCTATGGCTACACCTTC.

CDR3 bases: TGTGCCAGTTTCGGACAGGGGCCCCCTTACGAGCAGTACTTC. Its protein is CASFGQGPPYEQYF. The chain combines TRBV28 with TRBJ2-7; TRBD1 aligns across 9 bases. The CDR3 covers 14 residues. CDR1 is MDHEN, CDR2 SYDVKM, per germline. The V segment lost 9 bases and the J segment 4 bases; nucleotides outside the gene matches: 10.

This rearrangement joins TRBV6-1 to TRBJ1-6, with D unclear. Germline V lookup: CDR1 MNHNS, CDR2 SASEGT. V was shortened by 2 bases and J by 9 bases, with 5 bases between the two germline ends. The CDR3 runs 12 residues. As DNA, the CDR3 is TGTGCCAGCAGTGAACTCAGTTCACCCCTCCACTTT. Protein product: CASSELSSPLHF.

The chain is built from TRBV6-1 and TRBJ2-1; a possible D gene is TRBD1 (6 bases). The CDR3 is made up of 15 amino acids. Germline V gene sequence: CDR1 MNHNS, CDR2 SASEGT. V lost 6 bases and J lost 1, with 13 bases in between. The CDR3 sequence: CASSGDRNSYNEQFF. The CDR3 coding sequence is TGTGCCAGCAGCGGTGACAGGAATTCCTACAATGAGCAGTTCTTC.

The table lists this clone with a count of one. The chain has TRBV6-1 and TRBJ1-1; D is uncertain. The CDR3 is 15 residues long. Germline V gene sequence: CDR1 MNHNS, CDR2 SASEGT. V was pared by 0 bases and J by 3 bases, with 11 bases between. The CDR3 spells CASSEAWGGDTEAFF. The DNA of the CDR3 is TGTGCCAGCAGTGAAGCATGGGGAGGTGACACTGAAGCTTTCTTT.

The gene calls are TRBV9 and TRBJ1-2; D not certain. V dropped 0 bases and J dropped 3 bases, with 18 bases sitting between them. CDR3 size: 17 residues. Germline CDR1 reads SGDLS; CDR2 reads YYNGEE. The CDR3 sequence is CASSVGGGRTVDYGYTF. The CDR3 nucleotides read TGTGCCAGCAGCGTAGGAGGCGGGAGGACTGTGGACTATGGCTACACCTTC.

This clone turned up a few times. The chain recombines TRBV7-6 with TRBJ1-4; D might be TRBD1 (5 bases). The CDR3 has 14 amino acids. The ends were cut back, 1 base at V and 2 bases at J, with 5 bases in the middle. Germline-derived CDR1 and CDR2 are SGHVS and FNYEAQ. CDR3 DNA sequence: TGTGCCAGCAGCTTAGGGGGGACTAATGAAAAACTGTTTTTT. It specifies CASSLGGTNEKLFF.